This T cell receptor (beta chain) came from a study of shared T cell receptors in the human thymus. Trimming removed 5 bases at V and 7 bases at J, with 17 bases between. Germline-derived CDR1 and CDR2 are SGHVS and FNYEAQ. This CDR3 comprises 15 residues. Sequenced by immunoSEQ multiplex PCR; TCRdb stores in-frame clones only, minus some. Among 600,000 or so clones listed, more than 70% were seen once. These data were likewise used in another study, on human thymus T cells.

This TCR came from a boy less than two years old with a congenital heart defect. Sequenced sample: thymocytes. The genes are TRBV7-6 and TRBJ1-4, with D tentatively TRBD1 (6 bases). DNA for the CDR3: TGTGCCAGCAGCCCCAACGCCCTGGGGGCTGAAAAACTGTTTTTT. It specifies CASSPNALGAEKLFF.